This T cell receptor beta chain was identified in a study of T-cell reconstitution after alpha-beta-depleted transplantation in children. General study results and limits: About two months after transplant, alpha-beta T cells reportedly came from several hundred expanded graft clones.

This clonotype was seen only a few times. Its specificity is unknown. A TCRbeta library incorporating unique molecular identifiers was prepared. TCRdb passed the PCR reads through MiXCR, listing each CDR3 protein once. The table has roughly 120,000 distinct CDR3 sequences, over 9% seen once; the top ten hold under 35%. Sample: PBMCs, taken before TCRalphabeta/CD19-depleted stem cell transplant. This receptor was identified in a boy aged 2 to 9 with acute lymphoblastic leukemia, due to receive a stem cell transplant.

The CDR3 sequence: CASSREEGVGYGYTF. The DNA for the CDR3 is TGTGCCAGCAGCCGAGAAGAGGGAGTGGGCTATGGCTACACCTTC. The V call is TRBV6-5, the J call TRBJ1-2; D gene uncertain. The germline V and J ends were trimmed by 6 bases and 4 bases, with 18 bases remaining between them. This CDR3 comprises 15 residues. Looked up from germline, CDR1 is MNHEY and CDR2 is SVGAGI.